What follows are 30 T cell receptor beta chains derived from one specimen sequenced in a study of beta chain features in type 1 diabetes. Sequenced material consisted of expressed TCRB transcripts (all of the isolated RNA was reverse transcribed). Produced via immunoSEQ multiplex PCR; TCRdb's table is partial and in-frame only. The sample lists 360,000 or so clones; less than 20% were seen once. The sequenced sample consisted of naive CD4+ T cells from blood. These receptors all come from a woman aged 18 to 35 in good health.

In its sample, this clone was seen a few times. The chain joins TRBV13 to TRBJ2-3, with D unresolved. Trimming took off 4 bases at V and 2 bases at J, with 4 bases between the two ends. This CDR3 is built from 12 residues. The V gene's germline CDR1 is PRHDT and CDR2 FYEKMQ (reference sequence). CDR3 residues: CASSYLTDTQYF. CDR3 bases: TGTGCCAGCAGCTATCTCACAGATACGCAGTATTTT.

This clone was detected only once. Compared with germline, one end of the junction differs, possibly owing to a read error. The CDR3 region is CASSLRGENQPEHF. The DNA for the CDR3 is TGTGCCAGCAGCTTACGGGGTGAGAATCAGCCCGAGCATTTT. This sequence joins TRBV11-3 and TRBJ1-5; D gene unclear. Germline loops: CDR1 SGHNT, CDR2 YENEEA. This CDR3 is 14 amino acids long.

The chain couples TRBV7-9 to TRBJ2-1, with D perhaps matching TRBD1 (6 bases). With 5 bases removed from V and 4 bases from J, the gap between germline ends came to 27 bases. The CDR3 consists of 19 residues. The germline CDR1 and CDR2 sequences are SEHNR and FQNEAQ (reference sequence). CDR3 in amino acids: CASSLSGSSGTGKYNEQFF. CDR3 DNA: TGTGCCAGCAGCCTATCGGGAAGTTCCGGTACAGGGAAATACAATGAGCAGTTCTTC.

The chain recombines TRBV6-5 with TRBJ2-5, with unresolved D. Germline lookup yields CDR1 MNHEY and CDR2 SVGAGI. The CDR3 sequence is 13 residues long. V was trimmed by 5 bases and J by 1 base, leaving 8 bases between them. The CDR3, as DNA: TGTGCCAGCAGTCAATGGCTCCAAGAGACCCAGTACTTC. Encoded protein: CASSQWLQETQYF.

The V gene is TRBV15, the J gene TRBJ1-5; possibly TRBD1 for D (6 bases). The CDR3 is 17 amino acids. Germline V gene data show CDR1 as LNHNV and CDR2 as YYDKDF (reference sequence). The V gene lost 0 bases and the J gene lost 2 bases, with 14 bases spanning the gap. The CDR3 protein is CATSRDMGAGGNQPQHF. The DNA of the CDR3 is TGTGCCACCAGCAGAGATATGGGGGCAGGGGGCAATCAGCCCCAGCATTTT.

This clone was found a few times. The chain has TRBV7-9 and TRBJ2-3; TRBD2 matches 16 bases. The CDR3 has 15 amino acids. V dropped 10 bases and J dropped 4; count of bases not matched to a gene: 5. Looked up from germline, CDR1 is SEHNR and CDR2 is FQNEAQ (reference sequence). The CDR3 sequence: CATGTSGGAPDTQYF. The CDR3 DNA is TGTGCCACCGGGACTAGCGGGGGGGCACCAGATACGCAGTATTTT.

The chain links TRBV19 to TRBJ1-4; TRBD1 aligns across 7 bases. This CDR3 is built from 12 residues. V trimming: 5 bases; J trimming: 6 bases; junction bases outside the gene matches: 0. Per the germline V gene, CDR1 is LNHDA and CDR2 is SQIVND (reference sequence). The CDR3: CASSDRDEKLFF. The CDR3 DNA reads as TGTGCCAGTAGTGACAGGGATGAAAAACTGTTTTTT.

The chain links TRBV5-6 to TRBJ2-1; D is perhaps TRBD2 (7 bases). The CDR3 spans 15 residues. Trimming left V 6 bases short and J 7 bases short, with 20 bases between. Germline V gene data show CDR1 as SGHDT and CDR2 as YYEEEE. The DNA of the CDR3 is TGTGCCAGCACCACGTCCCGGGGGGCAGGAAATGAGCAGTTCTTC. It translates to CASTTSRGAGNEQFF.

Written as DNA, the CDR3 is TGTGCCAGCAGTGAAGCGCGTGAAAAACTGTTTTTT. Its protein product is CASSEAREKLFF. The V gene is TRBV2, the J gene TRBJ1-4; D ambiguous. The V and J ends lost 0 bases and 7 bases respectively, with 3 bases between them. The CDR3 runs 12 residues. CDR1 is SNHLY, CDR2 FYNNEI, per germline.

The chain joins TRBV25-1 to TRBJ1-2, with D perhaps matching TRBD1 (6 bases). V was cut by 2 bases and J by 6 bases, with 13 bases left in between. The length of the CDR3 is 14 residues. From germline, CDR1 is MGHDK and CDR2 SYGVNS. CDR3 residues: CASSESRGLDGYTF. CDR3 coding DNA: TGTGCCAGCAGTGAAAGCAGGGGTCTGGATGGCTACACCTTC.

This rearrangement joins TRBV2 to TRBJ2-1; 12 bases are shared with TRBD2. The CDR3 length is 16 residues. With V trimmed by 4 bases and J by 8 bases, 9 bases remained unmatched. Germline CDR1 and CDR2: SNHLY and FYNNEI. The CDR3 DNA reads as TGTGCCAGCAGTGTGGGACTAGCGGGCCCAAGGGATGAGCAGTTCTTC. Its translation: CASSVGLAGPRDEQFF.

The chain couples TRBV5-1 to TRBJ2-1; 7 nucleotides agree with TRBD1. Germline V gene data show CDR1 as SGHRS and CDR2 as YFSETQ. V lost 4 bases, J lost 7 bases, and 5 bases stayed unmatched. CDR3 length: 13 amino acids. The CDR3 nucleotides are TGCGCCAGCAGCCCACAGGGGATAAATGAGCAGTTCTTC. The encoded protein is CASSPQGINEQFF.

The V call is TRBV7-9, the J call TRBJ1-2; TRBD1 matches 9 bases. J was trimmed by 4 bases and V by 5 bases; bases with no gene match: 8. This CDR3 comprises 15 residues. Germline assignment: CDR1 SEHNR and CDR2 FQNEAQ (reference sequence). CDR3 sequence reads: CASSAGQGFAYGYTF. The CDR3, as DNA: TGTGCCAGCAGCGCGGGACAGGGATTTGCCTATGGCTACACCTTC.

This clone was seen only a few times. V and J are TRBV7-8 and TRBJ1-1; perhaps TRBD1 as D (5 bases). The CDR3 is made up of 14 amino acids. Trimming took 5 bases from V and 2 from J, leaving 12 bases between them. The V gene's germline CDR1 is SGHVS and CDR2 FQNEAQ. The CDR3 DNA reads TGTGCCAGCAGCGTCCGACAGATTAACACTGAAGCTTTCTTT. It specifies CASSVRQINTEAFF.

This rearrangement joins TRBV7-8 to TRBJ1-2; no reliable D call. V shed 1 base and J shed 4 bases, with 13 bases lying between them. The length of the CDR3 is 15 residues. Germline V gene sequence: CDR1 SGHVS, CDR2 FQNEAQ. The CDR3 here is CASSLVREGVYGYTF. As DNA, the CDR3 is TGTGCCAGCAGCTTAGTACGAGAGGGAGTCTATGGCTACACCTTC.

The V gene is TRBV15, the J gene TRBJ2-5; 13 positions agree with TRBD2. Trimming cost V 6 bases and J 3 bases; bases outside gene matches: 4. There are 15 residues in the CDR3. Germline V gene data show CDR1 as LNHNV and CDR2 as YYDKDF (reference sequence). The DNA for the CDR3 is TGTGCCACCAGTCGGACTAGCGGGAGAAAAGAGACCCAGTACTTC. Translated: CATSRTSGRKETQYF.

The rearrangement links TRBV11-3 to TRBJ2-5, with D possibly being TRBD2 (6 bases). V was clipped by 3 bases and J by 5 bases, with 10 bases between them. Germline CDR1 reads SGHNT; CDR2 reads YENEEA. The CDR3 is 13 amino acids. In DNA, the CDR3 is TGTGCCAGCAGCTTTTCAGGGAGGGAGACCCAGTACTTC. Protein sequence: CASSFSGRETQYF.

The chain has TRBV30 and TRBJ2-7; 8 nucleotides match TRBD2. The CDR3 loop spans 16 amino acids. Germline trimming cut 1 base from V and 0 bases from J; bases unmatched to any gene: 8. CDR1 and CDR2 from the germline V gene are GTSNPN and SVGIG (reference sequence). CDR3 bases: TGTGCCTGGAGTGGACTAGCGAGACATATCTCCTACGAGCAGTACTTC. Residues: CAWSGLARHISYEQYF.

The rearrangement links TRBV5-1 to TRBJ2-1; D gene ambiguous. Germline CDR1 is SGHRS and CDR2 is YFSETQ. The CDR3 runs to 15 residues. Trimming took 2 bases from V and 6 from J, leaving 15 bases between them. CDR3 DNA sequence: TGCGCCAGCAGCTTAACCCTTTTAGTGAGCAATGAGCAGTTCTTC. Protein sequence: CASSLTLLVSNEQFF.

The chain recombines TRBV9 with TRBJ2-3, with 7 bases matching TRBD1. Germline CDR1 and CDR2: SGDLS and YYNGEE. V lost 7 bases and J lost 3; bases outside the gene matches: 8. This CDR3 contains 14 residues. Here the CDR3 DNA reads TGTGCCAGCTTCCTACAGGGGTGGACAGATACGCAGTATTTT. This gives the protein CASFLQGWTDTQYF.

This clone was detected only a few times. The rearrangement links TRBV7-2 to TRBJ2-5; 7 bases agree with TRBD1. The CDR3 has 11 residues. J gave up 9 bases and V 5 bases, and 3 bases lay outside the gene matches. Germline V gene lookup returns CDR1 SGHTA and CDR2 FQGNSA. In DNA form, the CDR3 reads TGTGCCAGCAGCGAGACAGGGCCCCAGTACTTC. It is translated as CASSETGPQYF.

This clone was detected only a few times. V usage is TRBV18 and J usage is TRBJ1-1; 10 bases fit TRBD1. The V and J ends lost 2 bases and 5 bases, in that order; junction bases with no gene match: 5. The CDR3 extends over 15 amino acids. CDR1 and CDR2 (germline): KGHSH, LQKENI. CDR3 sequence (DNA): TGTGCCAGCTCACCATCTTCGGACAGGGGGACTGAAGCTTTCTTT. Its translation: CASSPSSDRGTEAFF.

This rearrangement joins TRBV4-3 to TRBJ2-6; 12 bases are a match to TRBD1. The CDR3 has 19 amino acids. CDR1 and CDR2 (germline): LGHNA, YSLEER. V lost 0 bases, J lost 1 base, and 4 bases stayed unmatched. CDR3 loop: CASSQDSGQGASGANVLTF. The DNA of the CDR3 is TGCGCCAGCAGCCAAGACTCGGGACAGGGGGCGTCTGGGGCCAACGTCCTGACTTTC.

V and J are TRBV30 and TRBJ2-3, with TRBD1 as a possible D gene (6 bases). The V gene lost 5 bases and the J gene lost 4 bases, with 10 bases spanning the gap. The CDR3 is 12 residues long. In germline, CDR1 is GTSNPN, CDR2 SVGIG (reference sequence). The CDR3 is CAWHRTADTQYF. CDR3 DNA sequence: TGTGCCTGGCACAGGACAGCAGATACGCAGTATTTT.

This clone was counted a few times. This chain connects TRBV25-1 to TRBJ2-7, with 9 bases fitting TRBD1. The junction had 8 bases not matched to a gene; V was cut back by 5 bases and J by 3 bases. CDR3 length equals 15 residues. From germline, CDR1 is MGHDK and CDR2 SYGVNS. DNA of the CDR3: TGTGCCAGCAGTTACACCGGGACAGGGCGCTACGAGCAGTACTTC. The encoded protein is CASSYTGTGRYEQYF.

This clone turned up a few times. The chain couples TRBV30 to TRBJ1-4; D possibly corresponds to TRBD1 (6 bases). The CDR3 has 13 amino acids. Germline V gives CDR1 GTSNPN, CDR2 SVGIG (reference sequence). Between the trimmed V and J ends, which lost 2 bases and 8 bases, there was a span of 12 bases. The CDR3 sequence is CAWSSGAREKLFF. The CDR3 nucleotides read TGTGCCTGGAGTTCAGGGGCCAGGGAAAAACTGTTTTTT.

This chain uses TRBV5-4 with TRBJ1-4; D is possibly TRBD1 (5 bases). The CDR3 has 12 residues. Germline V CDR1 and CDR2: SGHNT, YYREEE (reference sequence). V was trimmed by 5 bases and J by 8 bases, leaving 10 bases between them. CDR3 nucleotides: TGTGCCAGCAGTTCAGGGAACGAAAAACTGTTTTTT. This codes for CASSSGNEKLFF.

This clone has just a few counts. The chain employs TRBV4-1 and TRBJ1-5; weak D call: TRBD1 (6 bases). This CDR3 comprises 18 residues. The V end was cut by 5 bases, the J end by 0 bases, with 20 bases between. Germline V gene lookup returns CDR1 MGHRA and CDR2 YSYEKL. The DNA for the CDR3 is TGCGCCAGCAGCGAGAGACGGGTGGGGGCTGGTAGCAATCAGCCCCAGCATTTT. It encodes CASSERRVGAGSNQPQHF.

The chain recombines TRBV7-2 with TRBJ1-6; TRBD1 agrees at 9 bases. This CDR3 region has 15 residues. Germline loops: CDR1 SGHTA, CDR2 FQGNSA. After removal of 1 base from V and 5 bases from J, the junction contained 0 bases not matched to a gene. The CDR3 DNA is TGTGCCAGCAGCTTAGGGACAGGGGATAATTCACCCCTCCACTTT. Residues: CASSLGTGDNSPLHF.

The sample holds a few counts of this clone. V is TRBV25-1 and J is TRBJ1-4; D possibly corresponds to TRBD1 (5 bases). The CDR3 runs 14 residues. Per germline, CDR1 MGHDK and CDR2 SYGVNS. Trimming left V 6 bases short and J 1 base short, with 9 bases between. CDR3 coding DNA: TGTGCCAGCAGGGGGGGGGTAACTAATGAAAAACTGTTTTTT. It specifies CASRGGVTNEKLFF.